This T cell receptor beta chain was recovered during a study of low-dose radiotherapy and immunotherapy resistance in tumors. Study-wide background: Cohort 1 was given 0.5 Gy fractions every 2 weeks, 6.5 Gy in total.

TRAV and TRBV primers primed cDNA for both TCRalpha and TCRbeta. The authors amplified TCRs for about 18 PCR cycles with a constant-region primer and a V-primer adapter. Each CDR3 protein is one row after TCRdb ran MiXCR on the reads. The sample consists of 80,000 to 90,000 distinct CDR3 sequences, roughly a sixth of them appearing once. At least ten counts were recorded for this clonotype. Time point reported: before trial treatment. This TCR came from a male donor with prostate cancer. This specimen was PBMCs, taken before treatment.

CDR3 DNA sequence: TGCAGTGCTCGAGGGGAAGGAGAAAAACTGTTTTTT. It encodes CSARGEGEKLFF. The chain employs TRBV20-1 and TRBJ1-4, with D possibly matching TRBD1 (5 bases). V was pared by 5 bases and J by 8 bases, with 12 bases between. The length of the CDR3 is 12 residues. Looked up from germline, CDR1 is DFQATT and CDR2 is SNEGSKA (reference sequence).